These T cell receptor beta chains were read from a single sample in a study of cytomegalovirus exposure and HLA in healthy donors. TCRdb's table, derived via immunoSEQ multiplex PCR, lists solely in-frame clones and lacks some. The table includes about 130,000 clones, approximately 75% detected once. Material for sequencing was PBMCs. These receptors came from a woman aged 40-49 years in good health and CMV-seropositive. The conserved cysteine and the conserved F or W are not part of the CDR3 here.

v_gene	j_gene	CDR3aa
TRBV5-1	TRBJ2-1	ASSQGTSIHEQF
TRBV28	TRBJ1-1	ASSFRDIGNTEAF
TRBV7-6	TRBJ2-5	ASTTGLAGFETQY
TRBV6-5	TRBJ2-7	ASSSGTGRWEEQY
TRBV2	TRBJ2-5	ASGARQETQY
TRBV10-3	TRBJ1-6	AISGGDYNSPLH
TRBV14	TRBJ2-2	ASSPNPQGSTGELF
TRBV19	TRBJ1-5	ASRTGGALNQPQH
TRBV10-1	TRBJ2-1	ASSESEFNEQF
TRBV9	TRBJ1-4	ASSPGTGTSNEKLF
TRBV9	TRBJ2-3	ASSVTGATQY
TRBV5-1	TRBJ2-1	ASSGSGRFPDEQF
TRBV28	TRBJ1-2	ASSLSGGHYGYT
TRBV6-1	TRBJ1-2	ASSVTELYGYT
TRBV7-2	TRBJ1-5	ASSSGQNSNQPQH